Presented here are 23 T cell receptor beta chains from one specimen sequenced in a study of blood T cell repertoires in COVID-19. The data were produced by immunoSEQ multiplex PCR, yet TCRdb's version contains in-frame clones alone and is incomplete. In the table there are roughly 20,000 clones, roughly nine tenths of which are singletons. Sample: peripheral blood. The receptors derive from a human donor in a cohort sampled during active COVID-19.

This chain links TRBV4-1 with TRBJ2-3; 10 nucleotides line up with TRBD2. This CDR3 is built from 17 residues. Unmatched junction bases numbered 9, after V lost 4 bases and J lost 2 bases. Germline V gives CDR1 MGHRA, CDR2 YSYEKL. CDR3: CASSPRTSGTYTDTQYF. In DNA, the CDR3 is TGCGCCAGCAGCCCACGGACTAGCGGAACTTACACAGATACGCAGTATTTT.

V usage is TRBV7-9 and J usage is TRBJ1-3; tentatively, D is TRBD1 (6 bases). This CDR3 is built from 16 residues. From germline, CDR1 is SEHNR and CDR2 FQNEAQ (reference sequence). With 0 bases removed from V and 2 bases from J, the gap between germline ends came to 11 bases. This CDR3 reads CASSLAGQTPGNTIYF. As DNA, the CDR3 is TGTGCCAGCAGCTTAGCCGGACAGACCCCTGGAAACACCATATATTTT.

This clone was picked up one time. The V call is TRBV7-2, the J call TRBJ2-1, with D tentatively TRBD2 (5 bases). Trimming pared 3 bases from V and 6 bases from J, leaving 9 bases between. The CDR3 loop spans 13 amino acids. CDR1 and CDR2 from the germline V gene are SGHTA and FQGNSA. CDR3 nucleotide sequence: TGTGCCAGCAGCTTTGGACTGGGCAATGAGCAGTTCTTC. This codes for CASSFGLGNEQFF. Full variable domain (outside the CDR3, taken from reference TRBV7-2 and TRBJ2-1): GAGVSQSPSNKVTEKGKDVELRCDPISGHTALYWYRQSLGQGLEFLIYFQGNSAPDKSGLPSDRFSAERTGGSVSTLTIQRTQQEDSAVYLCASSFGLGNEQFFGPGTRLTVL.

The chain employs TRBV27 and TRBJ1-2; possible D gene TRBD1, 5 bases. V shed 3 bases and J shed 0 bases, with 26 bases lying between them. The length of the CDR3 is 20 residues. Germline V lookup: CDR1 MNHEY, CDR2 SMNVEV (reference sequence). CDR3 amino acids: CASSFTSPVGPRRANYGYTF. DNA of the CDR3: TGTGCCAGCAGTTTTACCTCCCCGGTGGGGCCGAGGAGAGCTAACTATGGCTACACCTTC.

This clone was recorded once. In DNA, the CDR3 is TGTGCCAGCAGCCAAGTGTCTGAGCGGGACCTCCCATCCGAGCAGTACTTC. Translation gives CASSQVSERDLPSEQYF. The chain employs TRBV4-2 and TRBJ2-7, with 7 bases lining up with TRBD2. Germline CDR1 is LGHNA and CDR2 is YNFKEQ. This CDR3 contains 17 residues. V gave up 1 base and J gave up 6 bases; unmatched junction bases: 15.

This clone was seen only once. This sequence joins TRBV6-5 and TRBJ2-3, with 8 bases identical to TRBD1. This CDR3 is built from 15 residues. Germline V gene lookup returns CDR1 MNHEY and CDR2 SVGAGI. V shed 5 bases and J 0 bases; nucleotides not matched to a gene: 4. CDR3 coding DNA: TGTGCCAGCAGTCCTGGGGACAGGAGCACAGATACGCAGTATTTT. Translating it yields CASSPGDRSTDTQYF.

This clone was seen once. The chain employs TRBV9 and TRBJ2-3; TRBD2 matches 7 bases. Germline assignment: CDR1 SGDLS and CDR2 YYNGEE. The CDR3 spans 16 residues. With 4 bases clipped from V and 0 bases from J, the junction kept 8 bases outside the gene matches. The CDR3: CASSPGLSASTDTQYF. The DNA for the CDR3 is TGTGCCAGCAGCCCGGGACTATCGGCTAGCACAGATACGCAGTATTTT.

V and J are TRBV11-2 and TRBJ2-1, with 7 bases fitting TRBD2. J lost 5 bases, V lost 3 bases, and 7 bases had no gene match. Germline CDR1 SGHAT, CDR2 FQNNGV. The CDR3 runs to 15 residues. As DNA, the CDR3 is TGTGCCAGCAGCTTCACGACTCTAGCGGACAATGAGCAGTTCTTC. Amino acids: CASSFTTLADNEQFF.

V gene TRBV7-9 combines with J gene TRBJ2-7; 7 nucleotides align to TRBD2. This CDR3 spans 16 amino acids. V was clipped by 5 bases and J by 2 bases; unmatched bases: 12. CDR1 and CDR2 from the germline V gene are SEHNR and FQNEAQ (reference sequence). The CDR3 loop reads CASSPSTLAVAYEQYF. The CDR3 bases are TGTGCCAGCAGCCCCAGCACCCTAGCGGTCGCCTACGAGCAGTACTTC. Supplemented by reference TRBV7-9 and TRBJ2-7, the full variable domain reads DTGVSQNPRHKITKRGQNVTFRCDPISEHNRLYWYRQTLGQGPEFLTYFQNEAQLEKSRLLSDRFSAERPKGSFSTLEIQRTEQGDSAMYLCASSPSTLAVAYEQYFGPGTRLTVT.

J is TRBJ2-1 and V is TRBV7-9, with 14 bases aligning to TRBD2. Germline V gene data show CDR1 as SEHNR and CDR2 as FQNEAQ (reference sequence). The CDR3 extends over 16 amino acids. Losses at the gene ends were 5 bases for V and 9 bases for J; bases not matched to a gene: 9. The CDR3 DNA reads as TGTGCCAGCAGCCCCATGGGACTAGCGGGAGCCGGTGAGCAGTTCTTC. Translated: CASSPMGLAGAGEQFF.

J is TRBJ1-4 and V is TRBV7-6; 7 nucleotides align to TRBD1. V shed 7 bases and J 8 bases; nucleotides not matched to a gene: 7. Looked up from germline, CDR1 is SGHVS and CDR2 is FNYEAQ. The CDR3 contains 13 residues. The CDR3: CASKQGFGEKLFF. The CDR3 DNA is TGTGCCAGCAAACAGGGGTTTGGGGAAAAACTGTTTTTT.

The rearrangement joins TRBV28 to TRBJ2-1; TRBD1 aligns across 10 bases. V lost 6 bases, J lost 6 bases, and 5 bases stayed unmatched. This CDR3 is built from 14 residues. CDR1 and CDR2 from the germline V gene are MDHEN and SYDVKM. As DNA, the CDR3 is TGTGCCAGCAGGCGGACAGGGGGTTTCAATGAGCAGTTCTTC. Its protein product is CASRRTGGFNEQFF.

The chain uses TRBV6-5 and TRBJ2-2; D remains unclear. Trimming took off 5 bases at V and 4 bases at J, with 11 bases between the two ends. There are 14 residues in the CDR3. In germline, CDR1 is MNHEY, CDR2 SVGAGI. The CDR3 spells CASSRISSTGELFF. The CDR3 nucleotides read TGTGCCAGCAGTAGGATTAGCAGCACCGGGGAGCTGTTTTTT.

The chain joins TRBV6-5 to TRBJ2-7; TRBD1 matches at 12 bases. Germline CDR1 MNHEY, CDR2 SVGAGI. J was trimmed by 3 bases and V by 6 bases; bases with no gene match: 6. There are 15 residues in the CDR3. CDR3 sequence (DNA): TGTGCCAGCAGAGACCGGGACAGGGGGCTCTACGAGCAGTACTTC. As protein: CASRDRDRGLYEQYF.

The chain links TRBV7-6 to TRBJ2-5; TRBD2 aligns across 8 bases. CDR1 SGHVS and CDR2 FNYEAQ come from the germline V gene. The V and J ends lost 3 bases and 4 bases, in that order; junction bases with no gene match: 13. The CDR3 loop spans 17 amino acids. The CDR3 DNA follows: TGTGCCAGCAGCTTCGCTGGGGCACTAGCGGAGCCAGAGACCCAGTACTTC. This sequence encodes CASSFAGALAEPETQYF.

V and J are TRBV2 and TRBJ2-1; D perhaps matches TRBD2 (7 bases). The V gene lost 5 bases and the J gene lost 4 bases, with 15 bases spanning the gap. The CDR3 runs 15 residues. Germline V gives CDR1 SNHLY, CDR2 FYNNEI. The CDR3 here is CASSWRGGGYNEQFF. The CDR3 DNA reads TGTGCCAGCAGTTGGAGGGGGGGAGGGTACAATGAGCAGTTCTTC. Drawing the rest from reference TRBV2 and TRBJ2-1, the complete variable domain is EPEVTQTPSHQVTQMGQEVILRCVPISNHLYFYWYRQILGQKVEFLVSFYNNEISEKSEIFDDQFSVERPDGSNFTLKIRSTKLEDSAMYFCASSWRGGGYNEQFFGPGTRLTVL.

The chain is built from TRBV5-1 and TRBJ2-5; 9 bases agree with TRBD1. Germline V lookup: CDR1 SGHRS, CDR2 YFSETQ. The CDR3 length is 16 residues. J gave up 5 bases and V 4 bases, and 12 bases lay outside the gene matches. The CDR3 sequence is CASSLLGQGSSETQYF. The CDR3, as DNA: TGCGCCAGCAGCCTGCTCGGACAGGGGTCCTCCGAGACCCAGTACTTC.

This chain uses TRBV9 with TRBJ2-2; 10 positions match TRBD2. This CDR3 region has 17 residues. V was clipped by 4 bases and J by 5 bases; unmatched bases: 11. CDR1 SGDLS and CDR2 YYNGEE come from the germline V gene. CDR3 region: CASSPHASGSGTGELFF. The CDR3, as DNA: TGTGCCAGCAGCCCTCATGCTAGCGGGAGTGGAACCGGGGAGCTGTTTTTT.

The chain joins TRBV7-7 to TRBJ2-5, with 9 bases aligning to TRBD2. CDR3 length: 16 amino acids. Trimming at V came to 0 bases and at J to 4 bases, leaving 6 bases not matched to a gene. Germline CDR1 and CDR2: SSHAT and FNYEAQ (reference sequence). CDR3 sequence (DNA): TGTGCCAGCAGCTTAGCGCGGCGGGAGGGCGGAGAGACCCAGTACTTC. The encoded protein is CASSLARREGGETQYF.

The chain uses TRBV6-1 and TRBJ1-2; maybe TRBD1 (6 bases). The CDR3 spans 14 residues. Looked up from germline, CDR1 is MNHNS and CDR2 is SASEGT. V was clipped by 5 bases and J by 8 bases, with 18 bases between them. The CDR3 nucleotides are TGTGCCAGCAGTTCCCAGGGGCCCTCCTCGGGCTACACCTTC. The encoded protein is CASSSQGPSSGYTF.

The chain employs TRBV11-2 and TRBJ1-2; D is uncertain. V lost 2 bases, J lost 2 bases, and 9 bases lay in between. This CDR3 has 14 amino acids. Germline V gene data show CDR1 as SGHAT and CDR2 as FQNNGV. CDR3 DNA: TGTGCCAGCAGCTTAAGTGGAGTCAACTATGGCTACACCTTC. Translating it yields CASSLSGVNYGYTF. The complete variable domain, with remaining parts taken from reference TRBV11-2 and TRBJ1-2, reads EAGVAQSPRYKIIEKRQSVAFWCNPISGHATLYWYQQILGQGPKLLIQFQNNGVVDDSQLPKDRFSAERLKGVDSTLKIQPAKLEDSAVYLCASSLSGVNYGYTFGSGTRLTVV.

The rearrangement joins TRBV7-8 to TRBJ1-2; possible D gene TRBD1, 5 bases. This CDR3 comprises 11 residues. In germline, CDR1 is SGHVS, CDR2 FQNEAQ. The V gene lost 2 bases and the J gene lost 7 bases, with 5 bases spanning the gap. This CDR3 reads CASSLRGGYTF. The CDR3 DNA follows: TGTGCCAGCAGCTTAAGGGGTGGCTACACCTTC.

The chain joins TRBV4-1 to TRBJ2-5, with TRBD2 matching 9 bases. The CDR3 runs 18 residues. V lost 5 bases to trimming and J lost 4 bases; unmatched junction nucleotides: 17. CDR1 is MGHRA, CDR2 YSYEKL, per germline. CDR3 in DNA: TGCGCCAGCAGCACCGGGGAGGGTAGCGGGAGCATCATAGAGACCCAGTACTTC. It specifies CASSTGEGSGSIIETQYF.